What follows are 9 T cell receptor beta chains derived from one specimen sequenced in a study of T cell responses to AZD1222 COVID-19 vaccine. Assay used: immunoSEQ multiplex PCR; TCRdb lists only in-frame clones, some missing. Of some 150,000 clones listed, approximately 94% are singletons. Sample: peripheral blood, taken on day 0 of AZD1222 vaccination. The receptor source for this set is an adult in good health.

As to this clone: This specimen includes other DNA sequences encoding the same CDR3. The J gene is TRBJ1-1, the V gene TRBV5-1, with no clear D. Looked up from germline, CDR1 is SGHRS and CDR2 is YFSETQ. V was trimmed by 0 bases and J by 2 bases, leaving 5 bases between them. This CDR3 has 13 amino acids. CDR3 protein: CASSLEGNTEAFF. CDR3 nucleotide sequence: TGCGCCAGCAGCTTGGAGGGCAACACTGAAGCTTTCTTT.

The chain links TRBV10-2 to TRBJ1-5, with 7 bases identical to TRBD1. CDR3 size: 15 residues. Germline CDR1 WSHSY, CDR2 SAAADI. V trimming: 6 bases; J trimming: 0 bases; junction bases outside the gene matches: 5. The CDR3 DNA sequence: TGCGCCAGCAGAAAAACAGGGGTTAGCAATCAGCCCCAGCATTTT. Its protein is CASRKTGVSNQPQHF.

In nucleotides, the CDR3 is TGTGCCAGCAGCTTTGGGGGGAACGGAAACACCATATATTTT. Protein: CASSFGGNGNTIYF. The gene calls are TRBV7-9 and TRBJ1-3; D is possibly TRBD1 (5 bases). The CDR3 consists of 14 residues. Deletions cut 3 bases from V and 4 bases from J, with 10 bases between. Germline V lookup: CDR1 SEHNR, CDR2 FQNEAQ (reference sequence). Together with reference TRBV7-9 and TRBJ1-3, the CDR3 gives the full variable domain: DTGVSQNPRHKITKRGQNVTFRCDPISEHNRLYWYRQTLGQGPEFLTYFQNEAQLEKSRLLSDRFSAERPKGSFSTLEIQRTEQGDSAMYLCASSFGGNGNTIYFGEGSWLTVV.

V gene TRBV27 combines with J gene TRBJ2-4; D is ambiguous. Germline loops: CDR1 MNHEY, CDR2 SMNVEV (reference sequence). There are 13 residues in the CDR3. The ends were cut back, 5 bases at V and 13 bases at J, with 18 bases in the middle. This CDR3 is CASSPGSLRYQYF. The DNA of the CDR3 is TGTGCCAGCAGTCCCGGGTCCCTGCGGTACCAGTACTTC.

V is TRBV5-1 and J is TRBJ1-1; D might be TRBD1 (5 bases). The CDR3 totals 15 residues. CDR1 SGHRS and CDR2 YFSETQ come from the germline V gene. V was cut by 3 bases and J by 4 bases, with 16 bases left in between. Here the CDR3 DNA reads TGCGCCAGCAGCTCCCTCGAAGGCGGGGCCACTGAAGCTTTCTTT. Protein sequence: CASSSLEGGATEAFF.

The chain couples TRBV11-3 to TRBJ2-7; 11 nucleotides match TRBD2. V was pared by 1 base and J by 6 bases, with 8 bases of the junction left unmatched. Per the germline V gene, CDR1 is SGHNT and CDR2 is YENEEA. This CDR3 spans 16 amino acids. The CDR3 DNA reads as TGTGCCAGCAGCTTAGGGCTTACTAGCGGGAGTAGCGAGCAGTACTTC. Translation gives CASSLGLTSGSSEQYF.

The chain couples TRBV6-2 or TRBV6-3 to TRBJ2-2; D possibly matches TRBD1 or TRBD2 (5 bases each). The CDR3 loop spans 18 amino acids. Germline CDR1 reads MNHEY; CDR2 reads SVGEGT. V shed 5 bases and J shed 5 bases, with 24 bases lying between them. This chain's CDR3 is CASSGGPRPLGWTGELFF. CDR3 in DNA: TGTGCCAGCAGTGGGGGACCGAGGCCGTTAGGGTGGACCGGGGAGCTGTTTTTT.

The chain has TRBV14 and TRBJ1-1; no definite D call. This CDR3 has 14 residues. Germline lookup yields CDR1 SGHDN and CDR2 FVKESK. V shed 1 base and J shed 4 bases, with 10 bases lying between them. The CDR3 loop is CASSQVGSRTEAFF. CDR3 nucleotides: TGTGCCAGCAGCCAAGTCGGATCCCGCACTGAAGCTTTCTTT.

The rearrangement uses TRBV18 and TRBJ1-3, with D perhaps matching TRBD1 (6 bases). The germline CDR1 and CDR2 sequences are KGHSH and LQKENI. V gave up 3 bases and J gave up 3 bases, with 9 bases separating them. This CDR3 has 14 amino acids. CDR3 sequence (DNA): TGTGCCAGCTCACCCCAGGGGAGTGGAAACACCATATATTTT. It is translated as CASSPQGSGNTIYF.